This T cell receptor (beta chain) was documented in a study of blood T cells in healthy people across ages. CDR1 and CDR2 from the germline V gene are SGHRS and YFSETQ. The CDR3 sequence is 18 residues long. J lost 0 bases, V lost 2 bases, and 8 bases had no gene match. This clonotype appeared once. The antigen remains undetermined. Combining a sample-barcoded 5' primer with a J-beta primer mix, a second PCR ran for roughly 7 to 11 cycles. TCRdb re-derived calls from the 5' RACE reads in MiXCR, one entry per CDR3 protein. The repertoire holds about 1.4 million distinct CDR3 sequences, with around 55% as singletons. Broader study findings: Among long-lived donors, naive CD4+ cells were more numerous and diversity higher than in aged donors. Underestimates were what the diversity estimates from one million T cells were considered to be. Roughly linear age-related decline in beta diversity appeared, significant by age 40.

The clonotype originates from a man aged 18 to 29 in good health. The chain uses TRBV5-1 and TRBJ1-2, with TRBD1 matching 12 bases. The sequenced material came from blood. In DNA, the CDR3 is TGCGCCAGCAGCTTACCTACCGGGACAGGGGGCCCTAACTATGGCTACACCTTC. Translating gives CASSLPTGTGGPNYGYTF.